These 2 T cell receptor beta chains share one sample of origin, sequenced in a study of patients and donors after allogeneic stem cell transplantation. MiXCR, run by TCRdb on the RT-PCR reads, gives a single entry per CDR3 protein. The sample records about 960,000 distinct CDR3 sequences, roughly 18% being singletons. Sample: blood, either unsorted or a sorted T cell fraction (not recorded which). These receptor sequences come from a human donor who was either an allogeneic HSCT recipient or a stem cell or donor lymphocyte infusion donor (not recorded which). It is not recorded whose cells these are; they may come from a transplant donor.

The chain combines TRBV20-1 with TRBJ2-3, with 7 bases that match TRBD2. Germline CDR1 is DFQATT and CDR2 is SNEGSKA (reference sequence). V lost 5 bases to trimming and J lost 5 bases; unmatched junction nucleotides: 16. The CDR3 is 16 residues long. The CDR3 DNA follows: TGCAGTGCTCCTAAAACGGCGGGAGTTTTCGGAGATACGCAGTATTTT. Protein: CSAPKTAGVFGDTQYF.

This clonotype was counted many times. J is TRBJ1-3 and V is TRBV24-1; no clear D gene. Germline V gene lookup returns CDR1 KGHDR and CDR2 SFDVKD. The CDR3 consists of 12 residues. Trimming left V 7 bases short and J 4 bases short, with 7 bases between. This chain's CDR3 is CATSTEGNTIYF. In nucleotides, the CDR3 is TGTGCCACCAGCACTGAAGGAAACACCATATATTTT.